A selection of T cell receptor beta chains follows, all from one sample in a study of T-cell memory formation after mild COVID-19. TCRdb analysed the 5' RACE reads with MiXCR anew, one entry per CDR3 protein. Of 550,000 to 600,000 distinct CDR3 sequences in the sample, about 20% were seen once. Sequenced: PBMCs or a T cell subset sorted from them (not recorded which). These TCRs come from an adult woman who had mild COVID-19 (a few samples of this study predate the infection). Cell type and time point are not known. CDR3s include the opening cysteine and the closing phenylalanine or tryptophan. A D gene is named only where the DNA matches it firmly. Rows give clone size only sometimes, using once, few, many, or a class for an expanded clone.

clone_size	d_call	v_call	j_call	cdr3_nt	cdr3_aa
few	NA	TRBV5-5	TRBJ1-2	TGTGCCAGCAGCCATAGGACAGCCCCTAACTATGGCTACACCTTC	CASSHRTAPNYGYTF
few	NA	TRBV12-3/TRBV12-4	TRBJ2-1	TGTGCCAGCAGTCCCCCTGGCCCTTTGGGAAATGAGCAGTTCTTC	CASSPPGPLGNEQFF
few	NA	TRBV5-1	TRBJ1-1	TGCGCCAGCAGCTTGGCCGGACTAGATGAAGCTTTCTTT	CASSLAGLDEAFF
few	NA	TRBV6-1	TRBJ2-3	TGTGCCAGCAGCACTAGGGTCACAGATACGCAGTATTTT	CASSTRVTDTQYF
few	NA	TRBV5-5	TRBJ1-5	TGTGCCAGCAGCTTGGTGATGGGGGTTAGCAATCAGCCCCAGCATTTT	CASSLVMGVSNQPQHF
NA	NA	TRBV6-1	TRBJ2-7	TGTGCCTGCACGGCCAGGGACGAGCAGTACTTC	CACTARDEQYF
NA	NA	TRBV24-1	TRBJ1-2	TGTGCCACCAGTGATTTGCAGAGGTTCGGGGGCTACACCTTC	CATSDLQRFGGYTF
few	NA	TRBV18	TRBJ1-1	TGTGCCAGCTCACCACAGGGTACGGGCGCTGAAGCTTTCTTT	CASSPQGTGAEAFF
few	NA	TRBV4-1	TRBJ1-4	TGCGCCAGCAGCCAATTCAGCCGGGGGTTAGGGGAAAAACTGTTTTTT	CASSQFSRGLGEKLFF
few	NA	TRBV15	TRBJ1-1	TGTGCCACCAGCAGAGATGCTGGATGGGCAGCCCGGGGTGAAGCTTTCTTT	CATSRDAGWAARGEAFF
many	NA	TRBV5-1	TRBJ2-7	TGCGCCAGCAGCTTGAGTCGAGGGGGAGACGAGCAGTACTTC	CASSLSRGGDEQYF
NA	NA	TRBV7-9	TRBJ1-6	TGTGCCAGCCATAGCCCCGGCCGCAGCCCCCTCCACTTT	CASHSPGRSPLHF
NA	NA	TRBV18	TRBJ1-1	TGTGCCAGCTCACCACTACCGACAGTCATGAACACTGAAGCTTTCTTT	CASSPLPTVMNTEAFF
NA	NA	TRBV7-6	TRBJ2-1	TGTGCCAGCAGCCCCGTGGGGGGAGGATTCAATGAGCAGTTCTTC	CASSPVGGGFNEQFF
NA	NA	TRBV2	TRBJ2-2	TGTGCCAGCAGTTTGGCTAGGATAATCCGGGAGCTGATTTTT	CASSLARIIRELIF
few	TRBD1	TRBV11-3	TRBJ1-2	TGTGCCAGCAGCCTAAAGACAGGGGTCTATGGCTACACCTTC	CASSLKTGVYGYTF
NA	NA	TRBV7-2	TRBJ1-1	TGTGCCAGCAGCTGGCTTAATGGGGTAGGAGCTTTCTTT	CASSWLNGVGAFF
NA	TRBD2	TRBV7-3	TRBJ2-1	TGTGCCAGCAGCCCCACCGTAGCGGGGACTTCTAGGGAGCAGTTCTTC	CASSPTVAGTSREQFF
many	TRBD1	TRBV4-3	TRBJ2-7	TGCGCCAGCAGCCAAGATAGACAGGGCTACGAGCAGTACTTC	CASSQDRQGYEQYF
many	NA	TRBV12-3/TRBV12-4	TRBJ1-1	TGTGCCAGCAGTTTAGAGCGGGCCGTCACTGAAGCTTTCTTT	CASSLERAVTEAFF
NA	NA	TRBV7-9	TRBJ2-1	TGTGCCAGCAGCTACGGATGGGGAAATAATGAGCAGTTCTTC	CASSYGWGNNEQFF
few	NA	TRBV6-4	TRBJ2-1	TGTGCCAGCAGTGTGAGGGAGTTGGGAATCGATGAGCAGTTCTTC	CASSVRELGIDEQFF